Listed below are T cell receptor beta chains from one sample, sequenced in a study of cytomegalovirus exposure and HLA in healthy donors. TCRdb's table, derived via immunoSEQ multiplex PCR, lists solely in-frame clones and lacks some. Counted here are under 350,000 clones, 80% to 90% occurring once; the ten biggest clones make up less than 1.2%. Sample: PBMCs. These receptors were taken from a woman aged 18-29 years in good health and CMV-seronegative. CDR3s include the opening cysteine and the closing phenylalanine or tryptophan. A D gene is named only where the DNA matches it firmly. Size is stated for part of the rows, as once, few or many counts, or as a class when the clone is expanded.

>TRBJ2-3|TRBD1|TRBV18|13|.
TGTGCCAGCGCTCCGGGACAGGGCTATACGCAGTATTTT
CASAPGQGYTQYF
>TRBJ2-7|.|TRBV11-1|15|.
TGTGCCAGCAGCTTAGATACGGGGTCATCCTACGAGCAGTACTTC
CASSLDTGSSYEQYF
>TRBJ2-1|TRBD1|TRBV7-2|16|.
TGTGCCAGCAGCTTAAGGGGACAGGCTTCTCACAATGAGCAGTTCTTC
CASSLRGQASHNEQFF
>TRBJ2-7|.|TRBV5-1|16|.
TGCGCCAGCAGCCTTTATTTTGGTAGCGCCGCCTACGAGCAGTACTTC
CASSLYFGSAAYEQYF
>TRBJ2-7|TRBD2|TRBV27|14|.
TGTGCCAGCGTCCGACGGGAGGCCCCCTACGAGCAGTACTTC
CASVRREAPYEQYF
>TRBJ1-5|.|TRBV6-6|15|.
TGTGCCAGCAGTTACTCTGCAGGGGAAAGTCAGCCCCAGCATTTT
CASSYSAGESQPQHF
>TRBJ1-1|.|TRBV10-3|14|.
TGTGCCATCAGGGAGACAGGAGAGAACACTGAAGCTTTCTTT
CAIRETGENTEAFF
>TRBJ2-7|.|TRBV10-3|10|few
TGTGCCATCGGCGGGGACGAGCAGTACTTC
CAIGGDEQYF
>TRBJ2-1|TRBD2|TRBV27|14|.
TGTGCCAGCAGTCCCAGCGGGGTATGGAATGAGCAGTTCTTC
CASSPSGVWNEQFF
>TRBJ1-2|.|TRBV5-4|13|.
TGTGCCAGCAGCCGCCCCCAGGGTTATGGCTACACCTTC
CASSRPQGYGYTF
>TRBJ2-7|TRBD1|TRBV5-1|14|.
TGCGCCAGCAGCCAGACAGGGGCCTCCTACGAGCAGTACTTC
CASSQTGASYEQYF
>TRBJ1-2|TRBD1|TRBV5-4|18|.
TGTGCCAGCAGCTCTGGACAGGGGGCAGGTAGGGTGAACTATGGCTACACCTTC
CASSSGQGAGRVNYGYTF
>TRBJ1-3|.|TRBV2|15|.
TGTGCCAGCAGTCTTCGACAGTTCTCTGGAAACACCATATATTTT
CASSLRQFSGNTIYF
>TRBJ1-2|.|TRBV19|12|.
TGTGCCAGTAAGCCCTACCCAGGGGGCTACACCTTC
CASKPYPGGYTF
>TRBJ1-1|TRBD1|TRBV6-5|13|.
TGTGCCAGCACATCAGGGGGCGTCGCTGAAGCTTTCTTT
CASTSGGVAEAFF
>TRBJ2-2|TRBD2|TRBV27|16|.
TGTGCCAGCAGTCACCCGGGACTAGAGAGCACCGGGGAGCTGTTTTTT
CASSHPGLESTGELFF
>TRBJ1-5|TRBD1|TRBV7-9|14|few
TGTGCCAGCAGCATCGGGACAGCCAATCAGCCCCAGCATTTT
CASSIGTANQPQHF
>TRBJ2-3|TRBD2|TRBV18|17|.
TGTGCCAGCTCACCGTTAACTAGCGGGAGGGCCACAGATACGCAGTATTTT
CASSPLTSGRATDTQYF
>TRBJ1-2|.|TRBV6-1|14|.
TGTGCCAGCACCTTGGGGGGGGCAGGGTATGGCTACACCTTC
CASTLGGAGYGYTF
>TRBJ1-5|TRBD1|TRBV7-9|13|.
TGTGCCAGCAGCCGGGACAGGGGTCAGCCCCAGCATTTT
CASSRDRGQPQHF
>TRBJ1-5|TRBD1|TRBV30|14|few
TGTGCCTGGAGTGTGGGACAGGGCCTTGAGCCCCAGCATTTT
CAWSVGQGLEPQHF
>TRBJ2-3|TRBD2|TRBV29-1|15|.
TGCAGCGTTGAAGGCTGGGAGGGGCTCACAGATACGCAGTATTTT
CSVEGWEGLTDTQYF
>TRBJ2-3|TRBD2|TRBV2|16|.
TGTGCCAGCATACTGGGCAATAGCGGGAGCACAGATACGCAGTATTTT
CASILGNSGSTDTQYF
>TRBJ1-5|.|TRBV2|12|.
TGTGCCAGCAAGGGGTCACAAGGGCCCCAGCATTTT
CASKGSQGPQHF
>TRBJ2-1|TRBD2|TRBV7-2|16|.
TGTGCCAGCAGCCCCCATCTAGCGGGGTATATCAATGAGCAGTTCTTC
CASSPHLAGYINEQFF
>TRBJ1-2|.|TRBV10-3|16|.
TGTGCCACGTTGCCCCCCATTCGGGGGAACGTATATGGCTACACCTTC
CATLPPIRGNVYGYTF
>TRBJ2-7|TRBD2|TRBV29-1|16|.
TGCAGCGTCAAGGGACTAGCGGGAGCCGGCTACGACGAGCAGTACTTC
CSVKGLAGAGYDEQYF
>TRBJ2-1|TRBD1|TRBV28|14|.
TGTGCCAGCAGGCCAGGACAGGGAGTCAATGAGCAGTTCTTC
CASRPGQGVNEQFF
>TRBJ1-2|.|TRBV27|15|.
TGTGCCAGCAGTTTCGCACCCGACAGGTTCTACGGCTACACCTTC
CASSFAPDRFYGYTF
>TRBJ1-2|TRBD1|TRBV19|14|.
TGTGCCAGTCGAGGGGACAGGGGATACTATGGCTACACCTTC
CASRGDRGYYGYTF
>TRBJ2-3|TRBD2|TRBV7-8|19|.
TGTGCCAGCAGCTCAAACCCCGAAGCGGGGGCCGAACTCACAGATACGCAGTATTTT
CASSSNPEAGAELTDTQYF
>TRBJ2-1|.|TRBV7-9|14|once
TGTGCCAGCAGCTTAGTTAGCTCCTACAATGAGCAGTTCTTC
CASSLVSSYNEQFF
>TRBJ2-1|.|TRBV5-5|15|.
TGTGCCAGCAGCTTTAAAGCTTACTCCTACAATGAGCAGTTCTTC
CASSFKAYSYNEQFF
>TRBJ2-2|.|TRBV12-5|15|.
TGTGCTAGTGGTTTGGTAACTAGGAACACCGGGGAGCTGTTTTTT
CASGLVTRNTGELFF
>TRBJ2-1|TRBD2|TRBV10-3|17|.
TGTGCCATCAGTGAGTCCCTAGCGGGAGACAGCTACAATGAGCAGTTCTTC
CAISESLAGDSYNEQFF
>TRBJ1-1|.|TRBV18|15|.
TGTGCCAGCTCCGAGGGGACACTGAGGAACACTGAAGCTTTCTTT
CASSEGTLRNTEAFF
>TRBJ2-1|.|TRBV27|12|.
TGTGCCAGCAGTTTATCTGTCAGTCAGCAGTTCTTC
CASSLSVSQQFF
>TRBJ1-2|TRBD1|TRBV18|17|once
TGTGCCAGCTCACCTCCGGGACAGCCCTCTGCTAACTATGGCTACACCTTC
CASSPPGQPSANYGYTF
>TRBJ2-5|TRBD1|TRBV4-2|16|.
TGTGCCAGCAGCCAAGAACAGGGGACAGGGAAAGAGACCCAGTACTTC
CASSQEQGTGKETQYF
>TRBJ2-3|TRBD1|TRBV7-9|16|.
TGTGCCAGCAGCCCCAGGACAGGGGGGCTCACAGATACGCAGTATTTT
CASSPRTGGLTDTQYF
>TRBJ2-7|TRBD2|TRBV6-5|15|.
TGTGCCAGCAGTTACTCAGCGGGGGGCTCTGGCGAGCAGTACTTC
CASSYSAGGSGEQYF
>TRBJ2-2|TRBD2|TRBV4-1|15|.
TGCGCCAGCAGCCAAGGGGGAGGGGCGACCGGGGAGCTGTTTTTT
CASSQGGGATGELFF
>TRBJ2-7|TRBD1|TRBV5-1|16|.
TGCGCCAGCAGCTGGGCCGACAGGGAAAACTCCTACGAGCAGTACTTC
CASSWADRENSYEQYF
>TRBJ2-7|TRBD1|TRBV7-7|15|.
TGTGCTAGCAGCTCCGCCTCAGGGGGCTCGGGCGAGCAGTACTTC
CASSSASGGSGEQYF
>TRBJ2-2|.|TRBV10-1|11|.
TGCGCCAGCAGTGAACGGGGGGAGCTGTTTTTT
CASSERGELFF
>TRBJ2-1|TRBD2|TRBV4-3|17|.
TGCGCCAGCAGCCAAGGTAAGCGGGGGCCCCCAGACAATGAGCAGTTCTTC
CASSQGKRGPPDNEQFF
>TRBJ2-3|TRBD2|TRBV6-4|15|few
TGTGCCAGCAGTGATGTAGCGGGGGGGCCAGATACGCAGTATTTT
CASSDVAGGPDTQYF
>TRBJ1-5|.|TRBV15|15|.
TGTGCCACCAGCAGAGATCAATTTCGCAATCAGCCCCAGCATTTT
CATSRDQFRNQPQHF
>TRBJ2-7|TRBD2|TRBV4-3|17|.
TGCGCCAGCAGCCCCCGGGTCGGCGGGGGGTCCTCCTACGAGCAGTACTTC
CASSPRVGGGSSYEQYF
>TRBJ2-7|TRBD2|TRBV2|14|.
TGTGCCAGCAGTCGACTAGCGATTCCCTACGAGCAGTACTTC
CASSRLAIPYEQYF
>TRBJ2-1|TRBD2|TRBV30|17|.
TGTGCCTGGAAACGCCTAGCGGGGGGGAGCTCCTACAATGAGCAGTTCTTC
CAWKRLAGGSSYNEQFF
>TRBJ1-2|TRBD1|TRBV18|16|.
TGTGCCAGCTCACCTCCAGGGACAGGCTTTAACTATGGCTACACCTTC
CASSPPGTGFNYGYTF